This TCR beta chain stems from a study of blood T cell repertoires in COVID-19. In the study overall: The United States, Italy and Spain supplied acute and convalescent COVID-19 samples. T cells, B-cell-depleted T cells, or PBMCs provided the cDNA or gDNA that served as material.

Clones were sequenced by immunoSEQ multiplex PCR, and TCRdb holds only the in-frame ones, with some missing. The data hold 250,000 to 300,000 clones, with approximately 83% observed a single time. Germline V gene data show CDR1 as SGHAT and CDR2 as FQNNGV. V lost 5 bases to trimming and J lost 2 bases; unmatched junction nucleotides: 6. The CDR3 has 15 residues. Participant age was roughly 18 to 89 years, and participants resided in fewer than 30 US areas. Symptom resolution, clearance, or two negative PCRs marked the recovered donors of Cohort 3. The origin of this receptor is a woman aged 45-65 years who had recovered from COVID-19. The sample comprised PBMCs or T cells enriched from blood (not recorded which). The chain combines TRBV11-2 with TRBJ2-5; 9 positions match TRBD1. The CDR3 nucleotides are TGTGCCAGCAGCCGAGACAGGGGGAGGCAAGAGACCCAGTACTTC. Translation gives CASSRDRGRQETQYF.